Listed here are 2 T cell receptor beta chains from one sample, sequenced in a study of neoadjuvant nivolumab and ipilimumab in lung cancer. Data came from immunoSEQ multiplex PCR; TCRdb stores just in-frame clones and leaves some out. The sample has roughly 45,000 clones; around 88% are singletons. The source was blood, collected before neoadjuvant nivolumab, alone or with ipilimumab. The receptors originated from an adult with non-small cell lung cancer. Some clones in this sample may be carry-over from other donors' samples.

The chain joins TRBV7-9 to TRBJ2-7, with D hard to call. This CDR3 has 14 amino acids. The V gene lost 3 bases and the J gene lost 2 bases, with 11 bases spanning the gap. From germline, CDR1 is SEHNR and CDR2 FQNEAQ (reference sequence). The CDR3 coding sequence is TGTGCCAGCAGCTTCGGCCTAGATGCCTACGAGCAGTACTTC. Its protein is CASSFGLDAYEQYF.

The chain is built from TRBV4-1 and TRBJ2-5; 7 bases agree with TRBD2. This CDR3 spans 18 amino acids. Germline V gives CDR1 MGHRA, CDR2 YSYEKL. The trim removed 0 bases at V and 2 bases at J, leaving 12 bases unmatched. The CDR3 DNA follows: TGCGCCAGCAGCCAAGATCCCTCCCGGGGAGGGCGTCAAGAGACCCAGTACTTC. It is translated as CASSQDPSRGGRQETQYF.